A single sample is the source of the 27 T cell receptor beta chains below, sequenced in a study of OX40 agonist ivuxolimab in advanced cancers. The protocol was immunoSEQ multiplex PCR, while the TCRdb copy is restricted to in-frame clones and leaves out a portion. The top ten hold about a quarter of the sample, which has around 61,000 clones, around 92% seen once. The specimen was CD4+ or CD8+ T cells sorted from blood, collected in a trial of the OX40 agonist ivuxolimab. The receptor set was obtained from an adult with an advanced solid tumor such as melanoma, head and neck, liver or kidney cancer.

This clone occurred a few times. This rearrangement joins TRBV30 to TRBJ1-1; no definite D call. V lost 2 bases to trimming and J lost 0 bases, with 7 bases between them. The CDR3 sequence is 13 residues long. Germline CDR1 is GTSNPN and CDR2 is SVGIG (reference sequence). CDR3 sequence reads: CAWSLWLNTEAFF. For the CDR3, the DNA is TGTGCCTGGAGTCTCTGGCTGAACACTGAAGCTTTCTTT.

V is TRBV5-6 and J is TRBJ2-6; D is possibly TRBD1 (5 bases). From germline, CDR1 is SGHDT and CDR2 YYEEEE. V lost 4 bases and J lost 0, with 17 bases in between. The CDR3 spans 18 residues. This CDR3 reads CASSPDTTRYSGANVLTF. CDR3 sequence (DNA): TGTGCCAGCAGCCCGGACACGACCCGATACTCTGGGGCCAACGTCCTGACTTTC.

This sequence joins TRBV30 and TRBJ1-1; D gene uncertain. The CDR3 covers 15 residues. Germline CDR1 and CDR2: GTSNPN and SVGIG (reference sequence). V gave up 5 bases and J gave up 0 bases, with 16 bases separating them. The CDR3 region is CAWSYGPLMNTEAFF. For the CDR3, the DNA is TGTGCCTGGTCGTACGGACCCCTCATGAACACTGAAGCTTTCTTT. The full variable domain, completed using reference TRBV30 and TRBJ1-1, is SQTIHQWPATLVQPVGSPLSLECTVEGTSNPNLYWYRQAAGRGLQLLFYSVGIGQISSEVPQNLSASRPQDRQFILSSKKLLLSDSGFYLCAWSYGPLMNTEAFFGQGTRLTVV.

J is TRBJ1-1 and V is TRBV11-2; D unresolved. CDR3 length equals 10 residues. Trimming took 7 bases from V and 7 from J, leaving 7 bases between them. Germline CDR1 and CDR2: SGHAT and FQNNGV. The CDR3 region has the DNA TGTGCCAGCACCGCGGGTGAAGCTTTCTTT. Its translation is CASTAGEAFF.

V and J are TRBV6-6 and TRBJ1-2, with no clear D. The CDR3 contains 13 residues. V lost 0 bases and J lost 6, with 8 bases in between. Looked up from germline, CDR1 is MNHNY and CDR2 is SVGAGI (reference sequence). DNA of the CDR3: TGTGCCAGCAGTTACTCGGGCGGTGATGGCTACACCTTC. Its translation: CASSYSGGDGYTF.

The chain has TRBV4-3 and TRBJ1-2, with 7 bases lining up with TRBD1. Germline CDR1 and CDR2: LGHNA and YSLEER. V lost 0 bases, J lost 7 bases, and 8 bases stayed unmatched. The CDR3 is 15 residues long. This CDR3 is CASSQEVTGSFGYTF. The CDR3 DNA sequence: TGCGCCAGCAGCCAAGAGGTGACAGGGAGCTTTGGCTACACCTTC.

This rearrangement joins TRBV19 to TRBJ1-4; 7 positions agree with TRBD1. J was trimmed by 0 bases and V by 4 bases; bases with no gene match: 2. Germline loops: CDR1 LNHDA, CDR2 SQIVND (reference sequence). The CDR3 runs 15 residues. CDR3 DNA sequence: TGTGCCAGTAGTACCGGGACAGCAACTAATGAAAAACTGTTTTTT. Translated: CASSTGTATNEKLFF. Combining the CDR3 with reference TRBV19 and TRBJ1-4 gives the whole variable domain DGGITQSPKYLFRKEGQNVTLSCEQNLNHDAMYWYRQDPGQGLRLIYYSQIVNDFQKGDIAEGYSVSREKKESFPLTVTSAQKNPTAFYLCASSTGTATNEKLFFGSGTQLSVL.

This clone was counted once. The chain carries TRBV14 and TRBJ2-3; D gene unclear. This CDR3 has 14 amino acids. Germline V gives CDR1 SGHDN, CDR2 FVKESK. Trimming removed 2 bases at V and 0 bases at J, with 6 bases between. CDR3 region: CASSQTTSTDTQYF. CDR3 coding DNA: TGTGCCAGCAGCCAAACCACTAGCACAGATACGCAGTATTTT.

V gene TRBV9 combines with J gene TRBJ2-7; 11 nucleotides line up with TRBD2. Per the germline V gene, CDR1 is SGDLS and CDR2 is YYNGEE. The CDR3 has 15 residues. The V segment lost 4 bases and the J segment 2 bases; nucleotides outside the gene matches: 5. The CDR3 DNA reads TGTGCCAGCAGCCAATCTAGCGGGGGGCCCTACGAGCAGTACTTC. Protein: CASSQSSGGPYEQYF.

This sequence joins TRBV7-6 and TRBJ1-4; TRBD1 might be the D (5 bases). The CDR3 covers 14 residues. CDR1 is SGHVS, CDR2 FNYEAQ, per germline. With 2 bases removed from V and 5 bases from J, the gap between germline ends came to 9 bases. CDR3 loop: CASSLRGENEKLFF. The CDR3 coding sequence is TGTGCCAGCAGCTTACGGGGGGAGAATGAAAAACTGTTTTTT. Full variable domain (outside the CDR3, taken from reference TRBV7-6 and TRBJ1-4): GAGVSQSPRYKVTKRGQDVALRCDPISGHVSLYWYRQALGQGPEFLTYFNYEAQQDKSGLPNDRFSAERPEGSISTLTIQRTEQRDSAMYRCASSLRGENEKLFFGSGTQLSVL.

This chain connects TRBV4-2 to TRBJ1-2, with D possibly TRBD1 on 5 matching bases. V was pared by 0 bases and J by 6 bases, with 17 bases between. Germline loops: CDR1 LGHNA, CDR2 YNFKEQ. The CDR3 length is 16 residues. In nucleotides, the CDR3 is TGTGCCAGCAGCCAAGATATTGCGCTCTTAGGGGATGGCTACACCTTC. The encoded protein is CASSQDIALLGDGYTF.

This clone showed up just once. This rearrangement joins TRBV4-3 to TRBJ1-1; the D gene is possibly TRBD1 (6 bases). The CDR3 runs to 14 residues. Trimming took 8 bases from V and 2 from J, leaving 15 bases between them. CDR1 and CDR2 from the germline V gene are LGHNA and YSLEER. CDR3 in DNA: TGCGCCAGCTCCCCACAGGGTCTCAACACTGAAGCTTTCTTT. Its protein product is CASSPQGLNTEAFF.

This rearrangement joins TRBV4-2 to TRBJ2-3; D may be TRBD2 (5 bases). Germline lookup yields CDR1 LGHNA and CDR2 YNFKEQ. Trimming pared 0 bases from V and 5 bases from J, leaving 12 bases between. The CDR3 runs to 15 residues. The CDR3 DNA reads TGTGCCAGCAGCCAAGATGAGGGCCGGGGAGATACGCAGTATTTT. This sequence encodes CASSQDEGRGDTQYF.

This clone has a handful of counts. J is TRBJ1-5 and V is TRBV28; D is perhaps TRBD1 (5 bases). There are 15 residues in the CDR3. Germline assignment: CDR1 MDHEN and CDR2 SYDVKM. V was clipped by 6 bases and J by 7 bases, with 19 bases between them. The CDR3 DNA follows: TGTGCCAGCAGCGACCGGGGGAGTTGGGAACAGCCCCAGCATTTT. This sequence encodes CASSDRGSWEQPQHF. Full variable domain (outside the CDR3, taken from reference TRBV28 and TRBJ1-5): DVKVTQSSRYLVKRTGEKVFLECVQDMDHENMFWYRQDPGLGLRLIYFSYDVKMKEKGDIPEGYSVSREKKERFSLILESASTNQTSMYLCASSDRGSWEQPQHFGDGTRLSIL.

The rearrangement uses TRBV4-1 and TRBJ1-2, with no clear D. The CDR3 has 15 amino acids. Between the trimmed V and J ends, which lost 1 base and 5 bases, there was a span of 14 bases. The germline gives CDR1 MGHRA, CDR2 YSYEKL. The CDR3 DNA follows: TGCGCCAGCAGCCAAGTTTCCAGGAACCTTTATGGCTACACCTTC. It translates to CASSQVSRNLYGYTF.

The V gene is TRBV30, the J gene TRBJ2-1; D is ambiguous. V lost 2 bases to trimming and J lost 5 bases, with 10 bases between them. Germline V gives CDR1 GTSNPN, CDR2 SVGIG (reference sequence). The CDR3 totals 13 residues. CDR3 residues: CAWSLSPHNEQFF. The CDR3 coding sequence is TGTGCCTGGAGTCTCTCCCCACACAATGAGCAGTTCTTC.

V is TRBV6-6 and J is TRBJ2-7; TRBD1 matches at 7 bases. The CDR3 extends over 14 amino acids. V was clipped by 6 bases and J by 4 bases; unmatched bases: 9. Germline V gives CDR1 MNHNY, CDR2 SVGAGI (reference sequence). The CDR3 region has the DNA TGTGCCAGCAGCGCACAGGGGATGTTATACGAGCAGTACTTC. It translates to CASSAQGMLYEQYF.

The CDR3 is CASSPEDLTNEKLFF. The DNA of the CDR3 is TGTGCCAGCAGCCCAGAGGACTTAACTAATGAAAAACTGTTTTTT. The genes are TRBV9 and TRBJ1-4, with no clear D. The CDR3 has 15 amino acids. CDR1 and CDR2 from the germline V gene are SGDLS and YYNGEE. V lost 4 bases and J 1 base, leaving 11 bases between the germline ends.

This chain links TRBV4-1 with TRBJ1-3; unclear D gene. Germline lookup yields CDR1 MGHRA and CDR2 YSYEKL. Trimming left V 8 bases short and J 3 bases short, with 14 bases between. CDR3 length equals 14 residues. CDR3 in DNA: TGCGCCAGCCAAAACGCAGGTAGTGGAAACACCATATATTTT. Translated, it gives CASQNAGSGNTIYF.

This clone has a single count. The chain has TRBV30 and TRBJ1-3; D is uncertain. The V gene's germline CDR1 is GTSNPN and CDR2 SVGIG (reference sequence). V lost 2 bases and J 10 bases, leaving 9 bases between the germline ends. The CDR3 has 11 residues. The CDR3 nucleotides are TGTGCCTGGAGTTATACTAGGACCATATATTTT. Translated: CAWSYTRTIYF.

The rearrangement uses TRBV4-1 and TRBJ1-5; D unresolved. V was shortened by 1 base and J by 7 bases, with 8 bases between the two germline ends. The CDR3 sequence is 13 residues long. Germline CDR1 reads MGHRA; CDR2 reads YSYEKL. The CDR3 here is CASSQVVWQPQHF. For the CDR3, the DNA is TGCGCCAGCAGCCAAGTTGTGTGGCAGCCCCAGCATTTT.

The rearrangement uses TRBV20-1 and TRBJ2-7; unclear D gene. This CDR3 spans 11 amino acids. Germline CDR1 DFQATT, CDR2 SNEGSKA (reference sequence). Deletions cut 2 bases from V and 3 bases from J, with 5 bases between. The CDR3 reads CSARQSYEQYF. The CDR3 nucleotides are TGCAGTGCTAGACAGAGCTACGAGCAGTACTTC.

The chain joins TRBV30 to TRBJ1-5; TRBD1 might be the D (5 bases). Deletions cut 3 bases from V and 7 bases from J, with 16 bases between. Germline V gene sequence: CDR1 GTSNPN, CDR2 SVGIG (reference sequence). This CDR3 is 14 amino acids long. The CDR3 sequence: CAWSFRATEQPQHF. In nucleotides, the CDR3 is TGTGCCTGGAGCTTCAGGGCGACGGAGCAGCCCCAGCATTTT.

The CDR3 DNA follows: TGTGCAACCCGACAGTGTAATGAAAAACTGTTTTTT. It is translated as CATRQCNEKLFF. The chain combines TRBV12-2 with TRBJ1-4; the table's D call of TRBD1 was not tested on the DNA. TRBV12-2 constitutes a pseudogene. The length of the CDR3 is 12 residues.

The gene calls are TRBV2 and TRBJ1-5; TRBD1 aligns across 11 bases. The ends lost 10 bases at V and 4 bases at J; junction bases unmatched: 3. The CDR3 covers 13 residues. The V gene's germline CDR1 is SNHLY and CDR2 FYNNEI. CDR3 DNA: TGTGCCATCAGGGACAGGGGGAATCAGCCCCAGCATTTT. Translation gives CAIRDRGNQPQHF.

This chain links TRBV6-6 with TRBJ1-1; D is uncertain. The CDR3 consists of 14 residues. The V end was cut by 0 bases, the J end by 0 bases, with 5 bases between. Germline V gives CDR1 MNHNY, CDR2 SVGAGI (reference sequence). The CDR3 sequence: CASSYSQLNTEAFF. For the CDR3, the DNA is TGTGCCAGCAGTTACTCCCAGCTGAACACTGAAGCTTTCTTT.

This chain connects TRBV7-6 to TRBJ1-5; weak D call: TRBD1 (5 bases). The CDR3 length is 16 residues. Trimming shortened V by 2 bases and J by 2 bases, and 13 bases separated the two germline ends. The germline gives CDR1 SGHVS, CDR2 FNYEAQ. CDR3 coding DNA: TGTGCCAGCAGCTTAATGGGGCCTGGGGGCAATCAGCCCCAGCATTTT. It specifies CASSLMGPGGNQPQHF.